These 4 T cell receptor beta chains came from one sample sequenced in a study of CD8+ T cells in alopecia areata. Isolated RNA was reverse transcribed into cDNA used as the sequencing template. Sequencing was performed with immunoSEQ multiplex PCR; in TCRdb, only in-frame clones are kept and a portion is missing. Of about 200,000 clones listed, approximately 67% are singletons. This sample's treatment: oral pan-JAK inhibitor, 5-10 mg twice daily. Sequencing used CD4+ T cells sorted from blood, obtained around week 50, from a patient treated with tofacitinib. Receptor source: a human donor with alopecia areata.

In its sample, this clone was seen once. The chain recombines TRBV5-1 with TRBJ2-1; D could derive from TRBD1 or TRBD2 (6 bases each). The CDR3 covers 15 residues. CDR1 is SGHRS and CDR2 is YFSETQ in the germline V gene. Trimming cost V 2 bases and J 7 bases, with 16 bases left between them. The CDR3 sequence is CASSFTGRDSNEQFF. The CDR3 bases are TGCGCCAGCAGCTTTACAGGGCGGGATTCGAATGAGCAGTTCTTC. The full variable domain, its missing parts supplied by reference TRBV5-1 and TRBJ2-1, is KAGVTQTPRYLIKTRGQQVTLSCSPISGHRSVSWYQQTPGQGLQFLFEYFSETQRNKGNFPGRFSGRQFSNSRSEMNVSTLELGDSALYLCASSFTGRDSNEQFFGPGTRLTVL.

The chain links TRBV25-1 to TRBJ2-3; no clear D. This CDR3 contains 14 residues. CDR1 MGHDK and CDR2 SYGVNS come from the germline V gene. Between the trimmed V and J ends, which lost 2 bases and 0 bases, there was a span of 6 bases. The CDR3 nucleotides read TGTGCCAGCAGTGAAGAAGTTAGCACAGATACGCAGTATTTT. Its translation is CASSEEVSTDTQYF.

The chain carries TRBV29-1 and TRBJ2-7, with 12 positions matching TRBD2. Germline V CDR1 and CDR2: SQVTM, ANQGSEA. V lost 8 bases to trimming and J lost 6 bases; unmatched junction nucleotides: 5. The CDR3 has 12 amino acids. CDR3: CSTGLAGREQYF. CDR3 nucleotide sequence: TGCAGCACTGGACTAGCGGGGCGCGAGCAGTACTTC.

A few counts support this clone. The rearrangement links TRBV30 to TRBJ2-3; 8 bases map to TRBD2. Germline V gene sequence: CDR1 GTSNPN, CDR2 SVGIG (reference sequence). J gave up 2 bases and V 4 bases, and 8 bases lay outside the gene matches. This CDR3 has 15 amino acids. CDR3 nucleotides: TGTGCCTGGACCATAGCGGGAACAATCACAGATACGCAGTATTTT. This encodes CAWTIAGTITDTQYF.